These T cell receptor beta chains were read from a single sample in a study of cytomegalovirus exposure and HLA in healthy donors. TCRdb's table, derived via immunoSEQ multiplex PCR, lists solely in-frame clones and lacks some. The sample lists 200,000 to 300,000 clones, about 88% occurring once. Sequences were obtained from PBMCs. These receptors came from a man between 18 and 35 years old in good health and CMV-seropositive. Both conserved end residues are part of each CDR3. A D gene is named only where the DNA matches it firmly. Clone size is given for some rows only: seen once, a few or many times, or a class if the clone is expanded.

V gene	J gene	D gene	clone size	CDR3 protein	CDR3 DNA
TRBV4-3	TRBJ2-1	.	.	CASSNRPWLDEQFF	TGCGCCAGCAGCAACCGGCCATGGTTGGATGAGCAGTTCTTC
TRBV6-5	TRBJ1-2	TRBD1	.	CASSFGTGNYGYTF	TGTGCCAGCAGTTTCGGGACAGGGAACTATGGCTACACCTTC
TRBV2	TRBJ2-1	.	.	CASPSYNEQFF	TGTGCCAGCCCCTCCTACAATGAGCAGTTCTTC
TRBV10-2	TRBJ2-3	.	.	CASSPTGITDTQYF	TGCGCCAGCAGTCCAACGGGGATCACAGATACGCAGTATTTT
TRBV27	TRBJ2-1	.	.	CASSYRPTDIYNEQFF	TGTGCCAGCAGTTATAGACCGACTGACATTTACAATGAGCAGTTCTTC
TRBV4-2	TRBJ1-2	TRBD1	.	CASSQRDRGYGYTF	TGTGCCAGCAGCCAGCGGGACAGGGGCTATGGCTACACCTTC
TRBV5-1	TRBJ2-7	TRBD1	once	CASSWGDRASGEQYF	TGCGCCAGCAGCTGGGGGGACAGGGCCTCTGGAGAGCAGTACTTC
TRBV30	TRBJ2-3	.	.	CAWSLWGDQADTQYF	TGTGCCTGGAGTTTGTGGGGTGATCAGGCAGATACGCAGTATTTT
TRBV7-7	TRBJ1-1	.	.	CASSATGLGEAFF	TGTGCCAGCAGCGCTACAGGGTTGGGTGAAGCTTTCTTT
TRBV7-2	TRBJ2-1	.	.	CASSLSASRDEQFF	TGTGCCAGCAGCTTATCGGCGTCGCGGGATGAGCAGTTCTTC
TRBV28	TRBJ2-3	.	.	CASSLDWQGTDTQYF	TGTGCCAGCAGTTTGGACTGGCAGGGCACAGATACGCAGTATTTT
TRBV4-2	TRBJ2-2	.	.	CASSQDPLLGGELFF	TGTGCCAGCAGCCAAGATCCCCTTCTTGGCGGGGAGCTGTTTTTT
TRBV25-1	TRBJ1-2	TRBD1	.	CASSWGQGLGYTF	TGTGCCAGCAGTTGGGGACAGGGGTTGGGCTACACCTTC
TRBV5-3	TRBJ1-5	.	.	CAMPRARANQPQHF	TGTGCCATGCCTCGGGCCCGAGCAAATCAGCCCCAGCATTTT
TRBV6-6	TRBJ2-1	.	.	CASSSRANEQFF	TGTGCCAGCAGTTCCCGGGCCAATGAGCAGTTCTTC
TRBV7-2	TRBJ1-2	TRBD1	.	CASSRPPGQSIPGYTF	TGTGCCAGCAGCAGACCTCCGGGACAGTCAATACCTGGCTACACCTTC
TRBV28	TRBJ2-7	TRBD2	once	CASRASGPSYEQYF	TGTGCCAGCAGGGCTAGCGGGCCCTCCTACGAGCAGTACTTC
TRBV7-2	TRBJ2-7	TRBD2	.	CASSSPTGGYEQYF	TGTGCCAGCAGCTCTCCTACGGGAGGCTACGAGCAGTACTTC
TRBV6-1	TRBJ2-7	.	.	CASSEGAVARYEQYF	TGTGCCAGCAGTGAAGGGGCGGTGGCTCGGTACGAGCAGTACTTC
TRBV11-2	TRBJ1-1	.	.	CASRDAMNTEAFF	TGTGCCAGCAGGGATGCAATGAACACTGAAGCTTTCTTT
TRBV2	TRBJ2-7	TRBD1	.	CASSHRGIPYEQYF	TGTGCCAGCAGCCACAGGGGGATCCCCTACGAGCAGTACTTC
TRBV9	TRBJ2-2	.	.	CASNPYREGTGELFF	TGTGCCAGCAACCCATACAGGGAGGGCACCGGGGAGCTGTTTTTT
TRBV11-2	TRBJ1-1	.	.	CASSLTSGRGTEAFF	TGTGCCAGCAGCTTAACTAGTGGCAGGGGCACTGAAGCTTTCTTT
TRBV9	TRBJ1-1	TRBD1	.	CASSVPTGQGFSGTEAFF	TGTGCCAGCAGCGTACCAACGGGACAGGGATTTTCGGGGACTGAAGCTTTCTTT
TRBV6-6	TRBJ2-7	.	.	CASSYSTGPLHEQYF	TGTGCCAGCAGTTACTCTACGGGACCTCTCCACGAGCAGTACTTC
TRBV4-2	TRBJ2-2	TRBD2	.	CASSQDYSGRMPGELFF	TGTGCCAGCAGCCAAGATTATAGCGGGAGAATGCCCGGGGAGCTGTTTTTT
TRBV7-9	TRBJ2-7	TRBD2	.	CASSPRLAPDEQYF	TGTGCCAGCAGCCCGCGACTAGCACCAGACGAGCAGTACTTC
TRBV7-8	TRBJ1-1	.	many	CASSPLGRDNTEAFF	TGTGCCAGCAGCCCACTCGGCAGGGATAACACTGAAGCTTTCTTT
TRBV2	TRBJ1-1	.	.	CASSVQGPEAFF	TGTGCCAGCAGTGTTCAGGGCCCTGAAGCTTTCTTT
TRBV6-6	TRBJ2-7	TRBD1	.	CASRSTGGSSYEQYF	TGTGCCAGCAGAAGCACAGGGGGCAGTAGCTACGAGCAGTACTTC
TRBV6-5	TRBJ2-2	.	once	CASSYWGSNTGELFF	TGTGCCAGCAGTTACTGGGGCAGTAATACCGGGGAGCTGTTTTTT
TRBV27	TRBJ1-4	TRBD1	.	CASSGDRVDEKLFF	TGTGCCAGCAGTGGGGACAGGGTTGATGAAAAACTGTTTTTT
TRBV4-3	TRBJ2-7	TRBD2	.	CASSQDLPSGSYEQYF	TGCGCCAGCAGCCAAGATCTGCCTAGCGGGAGCTACGAGCAGTACTTC
TRBV6-1	TRBJ2-7	.	.	CASTEGRLSAYEQYF	TGTGCCAGCACCGAAGGGAGACTCTCCGCCTACGAGCAGTACTTC
TRBV7-8	TRBJ2-7	TRBD2	.	CASSFMREVYEQYF	TGTGCCAGCAGCTTTATGCGGGAGGTCTACGAGCAGTACTTC
TRBV6-1	TRBJ1-3	.	.	CASSADSSGNTIYF	TGTGCCAGCAGTGCGGATTCCTCTGGAAACACCATATATTTT
TRBV7-5	TRBJ2-2	.	.	CVRSSRDAGELFF	TGTGTCAGAAGCTCCCGGGACGCCGGGGAGCTGTTTTTT
TRBV7-6	TRBJ2-7	TRBD2	once	CAANRVAGAYEQYF	TGTGCCGCCAACCGGGTAGCGGGAGCCTACGAGCAGTACTTC
TRBV5-6	TRBJ2-3	TRBD2	.	CASSHPGGIVTDTQYF	TGTGCCAGCAGCCACCCCGGGGGGATCGTCACAGATACGCAGTATTTT
TRBV27	TRBJ1-2	.	.	CASWGGNSYTF	TGTGCCAGCTGGGGGGGGAACAGCTACACCTTC
TRBV19	TRBJ1-5	.	many	CASSQYSNQPQHF	TGTGCCAGTAGTCAGTATAGCAATCAGCCCCAGCATTTT
TRBV29-1	TRBJ2-1	.	.	CSGRDLLYEQFF	TGCAGCGGCCGGGACCTCCTTTATGAGCAGTTCTTC
TRBV11-1	TRBJ2-7	.	.	CASSFPSSYEQYF	TGTGCCAGCAGCTTTCCCAGCTCCTACGAGCAGTACTTC
TRBV7-8	TRBJ2-3	.	.	CASSSKQGSGTDTQYF	TGTGCCAGCAGCTCAAAACAGGGCTCAGGCACAGATACGCAGTATTTT
TRBV6-1	TRBJ1-5	TRBD1	.	CASSELTGGAGQPQHF	TGTGCCAGCAGTGAACTTACAGGGGGCGCAGGACAGCCCCAGCATTTT
TRBV5-1	TRBJ2-7	.	.	CASSTGPSRSYEQYF	TGCGCCAGCAGCACTGGGCCCAGTAGGTCCTACGAGCAGTACTTC
TRBV28	TRBJ1-1	.	.	CASSWGTGNTEAFF	TGTGCCAGCAGTTGGGGGACGGGGAACACTGAAGCTTTCTTT
TRBV28	TRBJ1-1	.	.	CASSLYSVRNTEAFF	TGTGCCAGCAGTCTCTACAGTGTCAGGAACACTGAAGCTTTCTTT
TRBV9	TRBJ1-1	.	.	CASSVLVNTEAFF	TGTGCCAGCAGCGTCTTAGTGAACACTGAAGCTTTCTTT
TRBV6-5	TRBJ1-5	.	.	CASSTSRTGNQPQHF	TGTGCCAGCAGTACCTCTCGGACGGGTAATCAGCCCCAGCATTTT
TRBV28	TRBJ1-2	.	.	CASSLRSYGYTF	TGTGCCAGCAGTTTAAGGAGCTATGGCTACACCTTC
TRBV5-1	TRBJ1-2	.	.	CASSFFGRGSDYGYTF	TGCGCCAGCAGCTTCTTCGGCAGGGGAAGCGACTATGGCTACACCTTC
TRBV10-3	TRBJ1-4	.	.	CASAGDGEKLFF	TGTGCCTCAGCGGGGGACGGAGAAAAACTGTTTTTT
TRBV27	TRBJ2-7	TRBD2	once	CASRMTSGYEQYF	TGTGCCAGCAGGATGACTAGCGGTTACGAGCAGTACTTC
TRBV11-2	TRBJ2-7	TRBD1	.	CASRPTRLGQGRQYF	TGTGCCAGCAGACCTACCCGCCTCGGACAGGGTCGGCAGTACTTC
TRBV18	TRBJ2-3	.	.	CASSPQGRSQDTQYF	TGTGCCAGCTCACCACAGGGTCGGAGCCAAGATACGCAGTATTTT
TRBV27	TRBJ1-2	.	.	CASKGLASYGYTF	TGTGCCAGCAAGGGTCTGGCGAGCTATGGCTACACCTTC
TRBV7-9	TRBJ2-7	.	.	CASSLTDIGEQYF	TGTGCCAGCAGCTTAACAGATATCGGCGAGCAGTACTTC
TRBV7-6	TRBJ2-1	TRBD1	.	CASSDGQGLYNEQFF	TGTGCCAGCAGCGATGGACAGGGGCTCTACAATGAGCAGTTCTTC